Detailed here is one T cell receptor (beta chain). Its target is unknown. The data were obtained in a study of cytomegalovirus exposure and HLA in healthy donors. Notes on the study in general: It was 160 or so TCR beta chains that were listed as cytomegalovirus-associated. Likely technical artifact: a cluster of highly shared sequence variants.

The PCR was carried out with 60 Vbeta primers and 13 Jbeta primers. The repertoire was sequenced with immunoSEQ multiplex PCR; TCRdb's copy has only in-frame clones and lacks some. The sample contains roughly 97,000 clones, roughly a tenth of which appear only once. The receptor comes from a man between 40 and 49 years old in good health and CMV-seropositive. The sequenced sample consisted of PBMCs.

The CDR3 region has the DNA TGTGCCAGTAGGGGCGGGATCGGCACCGGGGAGCTGTTTTTT. It specifies CASRGGIGTGELFF. The rearrangement links TRBV19 to TRBJ2-2, with a tentative D call TRBD2 (6 bases). CDR3 size: 14 residues. V lost 6 bases and J lost 4, with 12 bases in between. Germline V CDR1 and CDR2: LNHDA, SQIVND (reference sequence).